The 9 T cell receptor beta chains given below trace back to one sample, sequenced in a study of shared clonotypes between healthy human individuals. Sequencing used immunoSEQ multiplex PCR; TCRdb keeps in-frame clones, though not all of them. The top ten hold around 1.7% of the sample, which has approximately 2,200,000 clones, more than 85% seen once. Positive CCR7 selection of CD45RO-negative cells yielded the naive CD8 cells, and terminally differentiated effector memory CD45RA+ cells were excluded. Sequencing input: naive CD8+ T cells from PBMCs. Receptors were obtained from a young man in good health. Some clones in this sample may be carry-over from other donors' samples.

Here the CDR3 DNA reads TGCGCCAGCAGCCAAAGGTTGGGGGTTCAGCCCCAGCATTTT. Translating gives CASSQRLGVQPQHF. V is TRBV4-3 and J is TRBJ1-5; the D gene is possibly TRBD1 (5 bases). The ends were cut back, 2 bases at V and 6 bases at J, with 11 bases in the middle. Germline V gene data show CDR1 as LGHNA and CDR2 as YSLEER. This CDR3 is built from 14 residues.

The rearrangement uses TRBV27 and TRBJ2-7; no firm D call. Germline CDR1 reads MNHEY; CDR2 reads SMNVEV (reference sequence). CDR3 length: 15 amino acids. V lost 3 bases to trimming and J lost 3 bases, with 15 bases between them. CDR3: CASSFGVPRVYEQYF. The CDR3 nucleotides are TGTGCCAGCAGTTTCGGAGTTCCCCGGGTCTACGAGCAGTACTTC.

This CDR3 reads CASIRSGAYATGELFF. The CDR3 DNA reads as TGTGCCAGCATTAGGTCCGGGGCATACGCCACCGGGGAGCTGTTTTTT. V usage is TRBV6-7 and J usage is TRBJ2-2; D could derive from TRBD1 or TRBD2 (5 bases each). TRBV6-7 is placed among ORFs of uncertain function. This CDR3 contains 16 residues. The V and J ends lost 7 bases and 4 bases respectively, with 19 bases between them.

The rearrangement uses TRBV2 and TRBJ2-3, with D maybe TRBD1 (6 bases). The germline V and J ends were trimmed by 10 bases and 0 bases, with 17 bases remaining between them. The CDR3 length is 15 residues. Germline lookup yields CDR1 SNHLY and CDR2 FYNNEI. The CDR3 nucleotides read TGTGCCACACGGGACACCCCTTTTAGCACAGATACGCAGTATTTT. It yields the protein CATRDTPFSTDTQYF.

The CDR3 bases are TGTGCCAGCAGCCTGACAGCGAACACTGAAGCTTTCTTT. Protein sequence: CASSLTANTEAFF. The chain couples TRBV5-4 to TRBJ1-1; possible D gene TRBD1, 5 bases. The germline CDR1 and CDR2 sequences are SGHNT and YYREEE (reference sequence). V shed 4 bases and J shed 1 base, with 8 bases lying between them. The CDR3 length is 13 residues.

The V call is TRBV11-2, the J call TRBJ2-1; TRBD2 matches at 10 bases. V shed 5 bases and J 3 bases; nucleotides not matched to a gene: 4. Per the germline V gene, CDR1 is SGHAT and CDR2 is FQNNGV. The CDR3 length is 15 residues. CDR3: CASSGTSEFYNEQFF. The CDR3 DNA is TGTGCCAGCAGCGGGACTAGCGAATTCTACAATGAGCAGTTCTTC.

The chain joins TRBV7-9 to TRBJ2-7, with a tentative D call TRBD1 (5 bases). Germline assignment: CDR1 SEHNR and CDR2 FQNEAQ (reference sequence). CDR3 size: 12 residues. V was shortened by 4 bases and J by 3 bases, with 7 bases between the two germline ends. This CDR3 is CASSSDIYEQYF. CDR3 nucleotide sequence: TGTGCCAGCAGCTCGGACATCTACGAGCAGTACTTC.

The chain carries TRBV5-8 and TRBJ1-1; 8 bases are a match to TRBD1. This CDR3 has 14 amino acids. CDR1 is SGHTS, CDR2 YDEGEE, per germline. The V gene end was trimmed by 7 bases and the J gene end by 1 base; junction bases not matched to a gene: 6. The CDR3 DNA reads TGTGCCAGCCAAAGACAGGGGACGAACACTGAAGCTTTCTTT. It codes for CASQRQGTNTEAFF.

The chain carries TRBV6-1 and TRBJ2-7; D not certain. Trimming removed 1 base at V and 4 bases at J, with 8 bases between. The CDR3 sequence is 13 residues long. Germline CDR1 MNHNS, CDR2 SASEGT. The CDR3 DNA reads as TGTGCCAGCAGTGAAGGCGGAAGATACGAGCAGTACTTC. Amino acid sequence: CASSEGGRYEQYF.